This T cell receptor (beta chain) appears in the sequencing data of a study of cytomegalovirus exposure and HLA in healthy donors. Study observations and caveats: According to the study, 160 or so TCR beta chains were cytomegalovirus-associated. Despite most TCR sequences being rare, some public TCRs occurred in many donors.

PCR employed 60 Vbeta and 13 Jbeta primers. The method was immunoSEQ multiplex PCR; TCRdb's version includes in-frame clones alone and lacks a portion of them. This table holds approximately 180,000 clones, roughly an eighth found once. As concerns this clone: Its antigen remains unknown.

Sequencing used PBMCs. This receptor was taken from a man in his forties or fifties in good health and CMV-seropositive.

The CDR3 DNA reads TGTGCCAGCAGCTCCGGGGAACATTCTGCAGATACGCAGTATTTT. Protein product: CASSSGEHSADTQYF. This chain uses TRBV11-2 with TRBJ2-3, with D perhaps matching TRBD2 (5 bases). Trimming removed 4 bases at V and 4 bases at J, with 15 bases between. This CDR3 region has 15 residues. Looked up from germline, CDR1 is SGHAT and CDR2 is FQNNGV.